The 15 T cell receptor beta chains listed next were all sequenced from one sample in a study of a mutant IDH1 vaccine in newly diagnosed glioma. The time point: baseline, week 1 (first vaccination visit). Treatment indicated: pre-vaccination baseline after standard-of-care therapy. Sequenced by immunoSEQ multiplex PCR; TCRdb stores in-frame clones only, minus some. The data show approximately 67,000 clones, more than 70% seen once. Here the sequenced sample was peripheral blood mononuclear cells (PBMCs), taken from a glioma patient treated with radiotherapy, temozolomide or both. The receptor set was obtained from a woman under 30 with glioma. Some clones in this sample may be carry-over from other donors' samples.

Here the CDR3 reads CASSFTGVTGELFF. CDR3 DNA: TGTGCCAGCAGTTTTACAGGGGTGACCGGGGAGCTGTTTTTT. This chain connects TRBV27 to TRBJ2-2; 7 bases are shared with TRBD1. The CDR3 is 14 amino acids. Looked up from germline, CDR1 is MNHEY and CDR2 is SMNVEV (reference sequence). The trim removed 3 bases at V and 5 bases at J, leaving 3 bases unmatched.

The J gene is TRBJ2-1, the V gene TRBV18; 8 nucleotides match TRBD1. Germline V lookup: CDR1 KGHSH, CDR2 LQKENI. Trimming cost V 6 bases and J 0 bases; bases outside gene matches: 4. This CDR3 has 15 residues. CDR3: CASSKDRVSYNEQFF. The CDR3 coding sequence is TGTGCCAGCTCTAAGGACAGGGTCTCCTACAATGAGCAGTTCTTC.

This rearrangement joins TRBV5-1 to TRBJ2-7; 11 bases agree with TRBD2. The V and J ends lost 4 bases and 6 bases, in that order; junction bases with no gene match: 15. From germline, CDR1 is SGHRS and CDR2 YFSETQ. The CDR3 is 17 residues long. The CDR3 DNA is TGCGCCAGCAGCCGTCGCACTAGCGGGAGAGGGGTTTTCGAGCAGTACTTC. It is translated as CASSRRTSGRGVFEQYF. The variable domain in full, with the rest retrieved from reference TRBV5-1 and TRBJ2-7, is KAGVTQTPRYLIKTRGQQVTLSCSPISGHRSVSWYQQTPGQGLQFLFEYFSETQRNKGNFPGRFSGRQFSNSRSEMNVSTLELGDSALYLCASSRRTSGRGVFEQYFGPGTRLTVT.

V gene TRBV12-5 combines with J gene TRBJ2-1, with unresolved D. V lost 3 bases, J lost 4 bases, and 16 bases lay in between. The CDR3 consists of 16 residues. Germline CDR1 and CDR2: LGHNT and FRNRAP. For the CDR3, the DNA is TGTGCTAGTGGTTTTAATAGTCCTTGGCTTTACAATGAGCAGTTCTTC. Amino acid sequence: CASGFNSPWLYNEQFF.

The rearrangement links TRBV6-6 to TRBJ1-5; D is unclear. The CDR3 loop spans 13 amino acids. Germline CDR1 MNHNY, CDR2 SVGAGI (reference sequence). Trimming removed 2 bases at V and 4 bases at J, with 6 bases between. The CDR3 is CASSYGPNQPQHF. The CDR3 bases are TGTGCCAGCAGTTACGGCCCAAATCAGCCCCAGCATTTT.

This chain uses TRBV19 with TRBJ1-5; D is unclear. The CDR3 runs 12 residues. Germline CDR1 is LNHDA and CDR2 is SQIVND (reference sequence). With 7 bases removed from V and 4 bases from J, the gap between germline ends came to 8 bases. The CDR3: CASTSKNQPQHF. CDR3 coding DNA: TGTGCCAGTACTTCCAAAAATCAGCCCCAGCATTTT.

V gene TRBV5-6 combines with J gene TRBJ1-2; D call uncertain. V was shortened by 0 bases and J by 0 bases, with 15 bases between the two germline ends. CDR1 and CDR2 (germline): SGHDT, YYEEEE. The CDR3 contains 17 residues. CDR3 in amino acids: CASSLGPGRAANYGYTF. CDR3 sequence (DNA): TGTGCCAGCAGCTTGGGCCCGGGGAGAGCCGCTAACTATGGCTACACCTTC.

This chain connects TRBV9 to TRBJ1-3, with no clear D. This CDR3 is built from 15 residues. Germline values: CDR1 SGDLS, CDR2 YYNGEE. Deletions cut 4 bases from V and 4 bases from J, with 15 bases between. The chain's CDR3 is CASSSSGMAGNTIYF. The CDR3 bases are TGTGCCAGCAGCTCCTCCGGGATGGCGGGAAACACCATATATTTT.

J is TRBJ2-7 and V is TRBV2; unclear D gene. Trimming left V 5 bases short and J 4 bases short, with 18 bases between. Per the germline V gene, CDR1 is SNHLY and CDR2 is FYNNEI. The CDR3 has 15 amino acids. CDR3 sequence (DNA): TGTGCCAGCAGTCGAGGTGGTAACCCCGTTTACGAGCAGTACTTC. This sequence encodes CASSRGGNPVYEQYF. The full variable domain, in which reference TRBV2 and TRBJ2-7 provide the parts outside the CDR3, is EPEVTQTPSHQVTQMGQEVILRCVPISNHLYFYWYRQILGQKVEFLVSFYNNEISEKSEIFDDQFSVERPDGSNFTLKIRSTKLEDSAMYFCASSRGGNPVYEQYFGPGTRLTVT.

To note about this clone: In the same sample, other DNA sequences code for this CDR3. The V call is TRBV6-1, the J call TRBJ1-1, with D possibly being TRBD1 (6 bases). The CDR3 runs to 14 residues. Per the germline V gene, CDR1 is MNHNS and CDR2 is SASEGT. V was trimmed by 8 bases and J by 3 bases, leaving 16 bases between them. In DNA form, the CDR3 reads TGTGCCAGCTCCCGTCAAGGGGGAGACACTGAAGCTTTCTTT. Translating it yields CASSRQGGDTEAFF.

J is TRBJ2-2 and V is TRBV6-1, with 12 bases aligning to TRBD2. The junction had 7 bases not matched to a gene; V was cut back by 8 bases and J by 6 bases. Germline CDR1 and CDR2: MNHNS and SASEGT. The CDR3 extends over 15 amino acids. CDR3 residues: CASGRLAGVAGELFF. CDR3 DNA: TGTGCCAGCGGTCGACTAGCGGGAGTGGCCGGGGAGCTGTTTTTT.

As DNA, the CDR3 is TGTGCCAGCAGTGGCCCAACAGGGTTCTATGGCTACACCTTC. Its translation is CASSGPTGFYGYTF. The V and J genes are TRBV6-1 and TRBJ1-2; D possibly corresponds to TRBD1 (6 bases). Trimming removed 4 bases at V and 4 bases at J, with 13 bases between. CDR1 and CDR2 from the germline V gene are MNHNS and SASEGT. The CDR3 is made up of 14 amino acids.

The rearrangement joins TRBV15 to TRBJ2-1, with a possible D match to TRBD2 (6 bases). V was cut by 0 bases and J by 4 bases, with 10 bases left in between. The CDR3 length is 15 residues. Germline CDR1 LNHNV, CDR2 YYDKDF (reference sequence). The CDR3 DNA reads as TGTGCCACCAGCAGAGATGGGACTTCTTACAATGAGCAGTTCTTC. Translating gives CATSRDGTSYNEQFF. The whole variable domain, filled in from reference TRBV15 and TRBJ2-1, reads DAMVIQNPRYQVTQFGKPVTLSCSQTLNHNVMYWYQQKSSQAPKLLFHYYDKDFNNEADTPDNFQSRRPNTSFCFLDIRSPGLGDTAMYLCATSRDGTSYNEQFFGPGTRLTVL.

The chain links TRBV6-6 to TRBJ1-2, with D maybe TRBD1 (6 bases). Germline V gene data show CDR1 as MNHNY and CDR2 as SVGAGI (reference sequence). The CDR3 spans 15 residues. The V end lost 4 bases, the J end lost 0 bases, and 12 bases lay between the germline ends. The CDR3 DNA reads as TGTGCCAGCAGTTCCCGGGACAAAGCTAACTATGGCTACACCTTC. Amino acids: CASSSRDKANYGYTF.

This chain uses TRBV2 with TRBJ2-5, with D tentatively TRBD2 (6 bases). Trimming took off 9 bases at V and 3 bases at J, with 11 bases between the two ends. The CDR3 covers 12 residues. CDR1 and CDR2 (germline): SNHLY, FYNNEI. The DNA for the CDR3 is TGTGCCAGGGGAGGAGGGGAAGAGACCCAGTACTTC. Its translation: CARGGGEETQYF.